This TCR beta chain emerged from a study of CD8 T cells in ankylosing spondylitis. Worth noting for this clonotype: Its antigen is undetermined.

General study findings and limits: Blood of patients with ankylosing spondylitis appeared to be characterized by a TCR beta motif of eight highly homologous variants. CD8+ disease-linked clones were present at relatively low frequencies in blood.

One entry per CDR3 protein results from TCRdb running MiXCR on the 5' RACE reads. The sample lists roughly 400,000 distinct CDR3 sequences, about a fifth occurring once. The material sequenced was blood, either unsorted or a sorted T cell fraction (not recorded which). This receptor was obtained from a male donor with ankylosing spondylitis.

In DNA, the CDR3 is TGTGCCAGCAGCTCCGTAATTAGCACAGATACGCAGTATTTT. It yields the protein CASSSVISTDTQYF. This chain uses TRBV7-8 with TRBJ2-3; the D is unclear. Trimming left V 4 bases short and J 0 bases short, with 8 bases between. There are 14 residues in the CDR3. Germline CDR1 SGHVS, CDR2 FQNEAQ.